This entry concerns a single TCR beta chain. Stated time point: newly diagnosed GD, antithyroid drugs for less than 3 months. There was RNA extracted from PBMCs, and the TCR library was made from it. These data originate in a study of regulatory T cells in long-lasting Graves disease. CDR3 regions were amplified by Arm-PCR using iRepertoire HTBI primers to build TCR beta libraries. TCRdb analysed the multiplex PCR reads with MiXCR anew, one entry per CDR3 protein. This sample has around 320,000 distinct CDR3 sequences, with 16% found just once. The V gene lost 6 bases and the J gene lost 2 bases, with 10 bases spanning the gap. There are 13 residues in the CDR3. CDR1 SGHNT and CDR2 YENEEA come from the germline V gene. These data also formed part of another study, on T cells in Graves' hyperthyroidism and ophthalmopathy. That report adds: Patients with uncontrolled infections, other autoimmune diseases, pregnancy or lactation were excluded. The HTBI primer set drove a first-round RT-PCR of the TCR CDR3.

This receptor was obtained from a man aged 40-50 years with Graves disease. The material sequenced was peripheral blood mononuclear cells (PBMCs), taken at new diagnosis, from a patient treated with antithyroid drugs. The chain employs TRBV11-3 and TRBJ1-2; D perhaps matches TRBD1 (6 bases). CDR3 nucleotides: TGTGCCAGCAGACCGGACAGCAACTATGGCTACACCTTC. Translating gives CASRPDSNYGYTF.